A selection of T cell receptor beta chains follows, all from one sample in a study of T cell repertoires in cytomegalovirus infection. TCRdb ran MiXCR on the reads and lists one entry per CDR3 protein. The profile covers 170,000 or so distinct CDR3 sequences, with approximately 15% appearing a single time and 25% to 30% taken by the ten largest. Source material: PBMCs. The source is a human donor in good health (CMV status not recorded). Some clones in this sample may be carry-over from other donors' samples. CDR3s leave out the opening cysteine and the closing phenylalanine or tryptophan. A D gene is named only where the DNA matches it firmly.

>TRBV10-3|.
AISGVGVGVNIQY
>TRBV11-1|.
ASSEGRVVYNEQF
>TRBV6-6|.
ASRPFTRLTGNSPLH
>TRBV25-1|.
ASKNLQVPYEQY
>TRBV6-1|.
ASSWRGGTQPQH
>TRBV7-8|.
ASSLSSSYTDTQY
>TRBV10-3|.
AISESLGFWDTEAF
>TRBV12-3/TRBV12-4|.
ASSPWGRGDYNEQF
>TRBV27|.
ASSLAPGRGYT
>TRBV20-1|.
SARVRGRDSPLH
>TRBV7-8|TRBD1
ASSPDRGLYTEAF
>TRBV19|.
ASIVDNTEAF
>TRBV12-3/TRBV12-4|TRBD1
ASSFGTGWQGLF
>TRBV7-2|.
ASSSTGSYTEAF
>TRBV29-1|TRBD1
SVGGQSAF
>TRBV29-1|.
SVVSGTGPQH
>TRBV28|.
ASSYGLAGSYEQY
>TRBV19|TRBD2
ASSILVSGGVGTDTQY
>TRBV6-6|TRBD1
ASSLQGAATNEKLF
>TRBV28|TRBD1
ASRWTGEGQPQH
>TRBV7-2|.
ASSFLGVYQPQH
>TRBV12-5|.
ASGFGGTYEQY
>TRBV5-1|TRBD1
ASSSPGQGTYEQY
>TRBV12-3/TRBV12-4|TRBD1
ARGQTNTEAF
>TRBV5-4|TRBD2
ASSLGLAGGQVNNEQF
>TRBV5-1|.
ASSLSGTGNTEAF
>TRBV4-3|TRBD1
ASSQDPQGFIYEQY
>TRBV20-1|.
SAQIYRAGGQETQY
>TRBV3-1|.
ASRSIDTQY